This T cell receptor beta chain was sequenced for a study of cytomegalovirus exposure and HLA in healthy donors. Vbeta (60) and Jbeta (13) primers were used in the PCR. The assay was immunoSEQ multiplex PCR, and TCRdb's table has in-frame clones only and misses some. The repertoire holds under 150,000 clones, with more than 80% as singletons. This CDR3 comprises 14 residues. Germline lookup yields CDR1 ENHRY and CDR2 SYGVKD. This clone showed up just once. The clonotype was recovered from a woman in her 30s in good health and CMV-seropositive. The chain uses TRBV10-3 and TRBJ2-5; 8 bases align to TRBD1. The end of the DNA aligns better with TRBJ2-7, so the J call may be wrong. Sequencing was performed on PBMCs. The CDR3 nucleotides are TGTGCCATCAGCACTGACAGGGGTGTCAGCGAGCAGTACTTC. It translates to CAISTDRGVSEQYF.